Listed here are 9 T cell receptor beta chains from one sample, sequenced in a study of T cell repertoires in cytomegalovirus infection. TCRdb analysed the reads with MiXCR anew, one entry per CDR3 protein. The table records fewer than 650,000 distinct CDR3 sequences, roughly 42% of them present only once. No antigen has been identified for these receptors. The sequences come from cultured PBMCs, collected from culture after CMV antigen stimulation. Receptors were obtained from a human donor in good health (CMV status not recorded). Some clones in this sample may be carry-over from other donors' samples.

The chain links TRBV12-3 or TRBV12-4 to TRBJ1-1; D remains ambiguous. Deletions cut 6 bases from V and 8 bases from J, with 16 bases between. The CDR3 is 13 amino acids. The CDR3 is CASRLRVGTEAFF. Written as DNA, the CDR3 is TGTGCCAGCAGGTTGCGGGTAGGAACCGAAGCTTTCTTT.

V gene TRBV7-2 combines with J gene TRBJ1-1, with a weak D call TRBD1 (5 bases). Germline V gene lookup returns CDR1 SGHTA and CDR2 FQGNSA. There are 15 residues in the CDR3. Trimming cost V 5 bases and J 5 bases, with 18 bases left between them. CDR3 sequence: CASSPHRLRGTEAFF. The CDR3 DNA sequence: TGTGCCAGCAGCCCGCACAGGTTACGGGGGACTGAAGCTTTCTTT.

V is TRBV6-6 and J is TRBJ2-1; perhaps TRBD1 as D (6 bases). Germline CDR1 reads MNHNY; CDR2 reads SVGAGI (reference sequence). The CDR3 length is 13 residues. Trimming removed 8 bases from V and 3 bases from J, with 11 bases in between. DNA of the CDR3: TGTGCCAGCGCTGGACAGAACTACAATGAGCAGTTCTTC. The encoded protein is CASAGQNYNEQFF.

This clonotype was seen only a few times. The rearrangement links TRBV19 to TRBJ1-1; D may be TRBD1 (6 bases). V lost 4 bases and J 1 base, leaving 13 bases between the germline ends. There are 15 residues in the CDR3. The V gene's germline CDR1 is LNHDA and CDR2 SQIVND (reference sequence). The DNA of the CDR3 is TGTGCCAGTAGTAAACGGACAGAAAAGAACACTGAAGCTTTCTTT. It encodes CASSKRTEKNTEAFF.

This chain joins TRBV11-3 and TRBJ2-1, with D possibly TRBD2 on 5 matching bases. The CDR3 totals 12 residues. Per germline, CDR1 SGHNT and CDR2 YENEEA. With 5 bases removed from V and 8 bases from J, the gap between germline ends came to 10 bases. This chain's CDR3 is CASSPGNYEQFF. DNA of the CDR3: TGTGCCAGCAGCCCCGGGAATTATGAGCAGTTCTTC. The full variable domain, rest sourced from reference TRBV11-3 and TRBJ2-1, is EAGVVQSPRYKIIEKKQPVAFWCNPISGHNTLYWYLQNLGQGPELLIRYENEEAVDDSQLPKDRFSAERLKGVDSTLKIQPAELGDSAVYLCASSPGNYEQFFGPGTRLTVL.

The sample holds many counts of this clonotype. V is TRBV7-2 and J is TRBJ2-2, with a tentative D call TRBD2 (6 bases). Deletions cut 3 bases from V and 5 bases from J, with 7 bases between. The CDR3 has 13 residues. Germline loops: CDR1 SGHTA, CDR2 FQGNSA. CDR3 DNA: TGTGCCAGCAGCTTTAGCGGTACCGGGGAGCTGTTTTTT. Its translation is CASSFSGTGELFF.

The V call is TRBV6-5, the J call TRBJ2-1; no reliable D call. Germline assignment: CDR1 MNHEY and CDR2 SVGAGI. This CDR3 is built from 14 residues. V lost 5 bases to trimming and J lost 9 bases, with 17 bases between them. CDR3 sequence (DNA): TGTGCCAGCAGTAAATTGGACGGGCCTAGTGAGCAGTTCTTC. This encodes CASSKLDGPSEQFF.

The chain carries TRBV7-2 and TRBJ1-1; 7 bases map to TRBD1. V was clipped by 2 bases and J by 1 base; unmatched bases: 10. There are 17 residues in the CDR3. Germline V gene sequence: CDR1 SGHTA, CDR2 FQGNSA. In nucleotides, the CDR3 is TGTGCCAGCAGCTTACGTTTTTGGACAGGAGGGAACACTGAAGCTTTCTTT. It encodes CASSLRFWTGGNTEAFF.

V is TRBV6-1 and J is TRBJ2-7, with a tentative D call TRBD2 (7 bases). The germline gives CDR1 MNHNS, CDR2 SASEGT. The germline V and J ends were trimmed by 8 bases and 2 bases, with 16 bases remaining between them. The CDR3 covers 14 residues. The CDR3 sequence: CASQNRGAPYEQYF. The CDR3 nucleotides read TGTGCCAGCCAAAACCGGGGGGCACCCTACGAGCAGTACTTC.